This T cell receptor (beta chain) appears in the sequencing data of a study of T cell changes during pregnancy in multiple sclerosis. TCRdb's copy holds only in-frame clones and misses some; the assay was immunoSEQ multiplex PCR. The repertoire has 45,000 to 50,000 clones, 90% to 95% of them found once; the top ten carry approximately 4.3%. Trimming cost V 3 bases and J 0 bases; bases outside gene matches: 15. Germline values: CDR1 SGHVS, CDR2 FQNEAQ. CDR3 length: 20 residues. This sequence was found in a female donor with multiple sclerosis, enrolled in a pregnancy study. The sequencing used CD8+ T cells from peripheral blood mononuclear cells, collected in the first trimester of pregnancy. The rearrangement joins TRBV7-8 to TRBJ1-5; 9 nucleotides align to TRBD1. Here the CDR3 DNA reads TGTGCCAGCAGCTTGGAGTGGGGACAGGGAAGTTTGGGTAGCAATCAGCCCCAGCATTTT. Its translation is CASSLEWGQGSLGSNQPQHF.